This is a list of T cell receptor beta chains from one sample in a study of beta chain features in type 1 diabetes. Sequencing was performed with immunoSEQ multiplex PCR; in TCRdb, only in-frame clones are kept and a portion is missing. The table has 300,000 to 350,000 clones, approximately 13% seen once; the top ten hold 0.015%. Sequenced material: naive CD4+ T cells from blood. The receptors originated from a woman aged 18-29 years with type 1 diabetes. CDR3s include the opening cysteine and the closing phenylalanine or tryptophan. A D gene is named only where the DNA matches it firmly. Size is omitted from some rows. Given values are once, few, many or a class for expanded clones.

cdr3_aa: CASSLRTSGRIKNIQYF; cdr3_nt: TGTGCCAGCAGCCTAAGGACTAGCGGGAGAATTAAAAACATTCAGTACTTC; clone_size: few; d_call: TRBD2; j_call: TRBJ2-4; v_call: TRBV5-6
cdr3_aa: CASSQDLPGELFF; cdr3_nt: TGTGCCAGCAGCCAAGATCTACCCGGGGAGCTGTTTTTT; clone_size: few; d_call: -; j_call: TRBJ2-2; v_call: TRBV14
cdr3_aa: CASSAQTSGRASQETQYF; cdr3_nt: TGTGCCAGCAGCGCCCAGACTAGCGGGAGGGCTAGCCAAGAGACCCAGTACTTC; clone_size: -; d_call: TRBD2; j_call: TRBJ2-5; v_call: TRBV9
cdr3_aa: CASSPHPSNEQFF; cdr3_nt: TGCGCCAGCAGCCCCCACCCTAGTAATGAGCAGTTCTTC; clone_size: few; d_call: -; j_call: TRBJ2-1; v_call: TRBV4-3
cdr3_aa: CASSPPDRGATSGAFF; cdr3_nt: TGTGCCAGCTCACCACCTGACAGGGGGGCAACCTCGGGAGCTTTCTTT; clone_size: -; d_call: TRBD1; j_call: TRBJ1-1; v_call: TRBV18
cdr3_aa: CASRTTGTSGYEQYF; cdr3_nt: TGTGCCAGCAGGACCACCGGGACTAGCGGTTACGAGCAGTACTTC; clone_size: few; d_call: TRBD2; j_call: TRBJ2-7; v_call: TRBV7-3
cdr3_aa: CASSLGTSEYNEQFF; cdr3_nt: TGCGCCAGCAGCTTGGGGACTAGCGAGTACAATGAGCAGTTCTTC; clone_size: -; d_call: TRBD2; j_call: TRBJ2-1; v_call: TRBV5-1
cdr3_aa: CASSSVGGPSEQFF; cdr3_nt: TGTGCCAGCAGTTCCGTGGGAGGGCCGAGTGAGCAGTTCTTC; clone_size: -; d_call: TRBD2; j_call: TRBJ2-1; v_call: TRBV27
cdr3_aa: CASSLSRQANTEAFF; cdr3_nt: TGTGCCAGCAGCTTGTCCCGACAGGCGAACACTGAAGCTTTCTTT; clone_size: -; d_call: -; j_call: TRBJ1-1; v_call: TRBV5-4
cdr3_aa: CASSFGQNRLDRTWNEQFF; cdr3_nt: TGTGCCAGCAGCTTTGGGCAAAACCGACTAGATCGCACCTGGAATGAGCAGTTCTTC; clone_size: -; d_call: -; j_call: TRBJ2-1; v_call: TRBV7-8
cdr3_aa: CASRLANNEQFF; cdr3_nt: TGTGCCAGCCGACTAGCGAACAATGAGCAGTTCTTC; clone_size: -; d_call: TRBD2; j_call: TRBJ2-1; v_call: TRBV28
cdr3_aa: CASIGQGWTEAFF; cdr3_nt: TGTGCCAGCATAGGACAGGGGTGGACTGAAGCTTTCTTT; clone_size: -; d_call: TRBD1; j_call: TRBJ1-1; v_call: TRBV28
cdr3_aa: CSVARRTMNTEAFF; cdr3_nt: TGCAGCGTTGCTCGGCGGACTATGAACACTGAAGCTTTCTTT; clone_size: -; d_call: -; j_call: TRBJ1-1; v_call: TRBV29-1
cdr3_aa: CASSPGLAGLETQYF; cdr3_nt: TGCGCCAGCAGCCCAGGACTAGCGGGACTAGAGACCCAGTACTTC; clone_size: few; d_call: TRBD2; j_call: TRBJ2-5; v_call: TRBV4-1
cdr3_aa: CASSLSQGAHVYGYTF; cdr3_nt: TGTGCCAGCAGTTTAAGCCAGGGGGCGCATGTATATGGCTACACCTTC; clone_size: few; d_call: TRBD1; j_call: TRBJ1-2; v_call: TRBV27
cdr3_aa: CASVTGLEADTQYF; cdr3_nt: TGTGCCTCGGTGACAGGGCTGGAAGCAGATACGCAGTATTTT; clone_size: few; d_call: TRBD1; j_call: TRBJ2-3; v_call: TRBV30
cdr3_aa: CASSVGAFKETQYF; cdr3_nt: TGTGCCAGCAGCGTAGGGGCTTTTAAAGAGACCCAGTACTTC; clone_size: -; d_call: -; j_call: TRBJ2-5; v_call: TRBV9
cdr3_aa: CSGADRGLGGELFF; cdr3_nt: TGCAGCGGGGCGGACAGGGGGCTTGGCGGGGAGCTGTTTTTT; clone_size: few; d_call: TRBD1; j_call: TRBJ2-2; v_call: TRBV29-1
cdr3_aa: CASSLGQRENEQYF; cdr3_nt: TGCGCCAGCAGCTTGGGCCAGCGGGAGAACGAGCAGTACTTC; clone_size: -; d_call: TRBD2; j_call: TRBJ2-7; v_call: TRBV5-1
cdr3_aa: CASSFADRWNIQYF; cdr3_nt: TGTGCCAGTTCTTTCGCGGACAGATGGAACATTCAGTACTTC; clone_size: -; d_call: -; j_call: TRBJ2-4; v_call: TRBV6-6
cdr3_aa: CSVTMSGTYEQYF; cdr3_nt: TGCAGCGTAACCATGTCAGGGACCTACGAGCAGTACTTC; clone_size: -; d_call: -; j_call: TRBJ2-7; v_call: TRBV29-1
cdr3_aa: CASRVDRPGYGYTF; cdr3_nt: TGTGCCAGTAGGGTGGACAGGCCCGGCTATGGCTACACCTTC; clone_size: few; d_call: TRBD1; j_call: TRBJ1-2; v_call: TRBV19
cdr3_aa: CAWSLGGSGETQYF; cdr3_nt: TGTGCCTGGAGTCTTGGGGGGAGTGGGGAGACCCAGTACTTC; clone_size: few; d_call: -; j_call: TRBJ2-5; v_call: TRBV30
cdr3_aa: CASSSPGLSLSYEQYF; cdr3_nt: TGTGCCAGCAGCTCTCCGGGACTCTCGCTCTCCTACGAGCAGTACTTC; clone_size: -; d_call: -; j_call: TRBJ2-7; v_call: TRBV7-9
cdr3_aa: CASTRDYYGYTF; cdr3_nt: TGTGCCAGTACCAGAGACTACTATGGCTACACCTTC; clone_size: few; d_call: -; j_call: TRBJ1-2; v_call: TRBV19
cdr3_aa: CASSPSQGSSYEQYF; cdr3_nt: TGTGCCAGCAGCCCCAGTCAGGGGTCCTCCTACGAGCAGTACTTC; clone_size: few; d_call: -; j_call: TRBJ2-7; v_call: TRBV7-2
cdr3_aa: CASSQDGGDYNEQFF; cdr3_nt: TGCGCCAGCAGCCAAGATGGGGGGGACTACAATGAGCAGTTCTTC; clone_size: -; d_call: TRBD2; j_call: TRBJ2-1; v_call: TRBV4-3
cdr3_aa: CSVVVSTGKISGANVLTF; cdr3_nt: TGCAGCGTTGTCGTCTCGACAGGGAAAATCTCTGGGGCCAACGTCCTGACTTTC; clone_size: few; d_call: TRBD1; j_call: TRBJ2-6; v_call: TRBV29-1
cdr3_aa: CASSFLVESGELFF; cdr3_nt: TGTGCCAGCAGCTTTCTTGTCGAGTCCGGGGAGCTGTTTTTT; clone_size: -; d_call: -; j_call: TRBJ2-2; v_call: TRBV5-6
cdr3_aa: CASSQRTGAGEQYF; cdr3_nt: TGTGCCAGCAGCCAACGGACAGGGGCAGGGGAGCAGTACTTC; clone_size: -; d_call: TRBD1; j_call: TRBJ2-7; v_call: TRBV11-2
cdr3_aa: CASSVQGRGSKNIQYF; cdr3_nt: TGTGCCAGCAGCGTCCAGGGAAGGGGGAGCAAAAACATTCAGTACTTC; clone_size: -; d_call: -; j_call: TRBJ2-4; v_call: TRBV9
cdr3_aa: CASSSHGETQYF; cdr3_nt: TGTGCCAGCAGCTCCCACGGTGAGACCCAGTACTTC; clone_size: few; d_call: -; j_call: TRBJ2-5; v_call: TRBV11-3
cdr3_aa: CASSQATGPNEKLFF; cdr3_nt: TGTGCCAGCAGCCAAGCCACAGGACCTAATGAAAAACTGTTTTTT; clone_size: few; d_call: -; j_call: TRBJ1-4; v_call: TRBV14
cdr3_aa: CASSPDFYTHYEQYF; cdr3_nt: TGTGCCAGCAGTCCGGACTTTTACACTCACTACGAGCAGTACTTC; clone_size: -; d_call: -; j_call: TRBJ2-7; v_call: TRBV6-5
cdr3_aa: CASSTTGLGSHEQFF; cdr3_nt: TGTGCCAGTAGTACCACGGGACTAGGGTCCCATGAGCAGTTCTTC; clone_size: few; d_call: TRBD2; j_call: TRBJ2-1; v_call: TRBV19
cdr3_aa: CAITPYGGQETQYF; cdr3_nt: TGTGCCATCACGCCATACGGAGGGCAAGAGACCCAGTACTTC; clone_size: -; d_call: -; j_call: TRBJ2-5; v_call: TRBV7-2
cdr3_aa: CASSQPSGQGGQPQHF; cdr3_nt: TGCGCCAGCAGCCAACCTTCCGGACAGGGAGGACAGCCCCAGCATTTT; clone_size: -; d_call: TRBD1; j_call: TRBJ1-5; v_call: TRBV4-1
cdr3_aa: CATSRRDRGSGYTF; cdr3_nt: TGTGCCACCAGCAGGAGGGACAGGGGATCTGGCTACACCTTC; clone_size: few; d_call: TRBD1; j_call: TRBJ1-2; v_call: TRBV15
cdr3_aa: CASSAWTGGNGYTF; cdr3_nt: TGTGCCAGCAGCGCCTGGACAGGGGGCAATGGCTACACCTTC; clone_size: -; d_call: TRBD1; j_call: TRBJ1-2; v_call: TRBV9
cdr3_aa: CSARDINYGYTF; cdr3_nt: TGCAGCGCACGGGACATAAACTATGGCTACACCTTC; clone_size: -; d_call: -; j_call: TRBJ1-2; v_call: TRBV29-1
cdr3_aa: CASSSSGGNTEAFF; cdr3_nt: TGTGCCAGCAGTTCATCAGGGGGGAACACTGAAGCTTTCTTT; clone_size: few; d_call: TRBD1; j_call: TRBJ1-1; v_call: TRBV28
cdr3_aa: CASSQGAGGHYNEQFF; cdr3_nt: TGCGCCAGCAGCCAAGGGGCGGGAGGTCACTACAATGAGCAGTTCTTC; clone_size: -; d_call: TRBD2; j_call: TRBJ2-1; v_call: TRBV4-3
cdr3_aa: CASSLGAGQTEAFF; cdr3_nt: TGTGCCAGCAGCTTAGGCGCAGGGCAGACTGAAGCTTTCTTT; clone_size: few; d_call: -; j_call: TRBJ1-1; v_call: TRBV5-6
cdr3_aa: CASSFPGQGSGNTIYF; cdr3_nt: TGTGCCAGCAGTTTTCCGGGACAGGGGAGTGGAAACACCATATATTTT; clone_size: once; d_call: TRBD1; j_call: TRBJ1-3; v_call: TRBV28
cdr3_aa: CASRLVANSNQPQHF; cdr3_nt: TGTGCCAGCAGACTAGTTGCAAATAGCAATCAGCCCCAGCATTTT; clone_size: -; d_call: -; j_call: TRBJ1-5; v_call: TRBV27
cdr3_aa: CASSRGGGTEAFF; cdr3_nt: TGCGCCAGCAGCCGAGGGGGCGGCACTGAAGCTTTCTTT; clone_size: few; d_call: TRBD1; j_call: TRBJ1-1; v_call: TRBV5-1
cdr3_aa: CASSSGRTGNTGELFF; cdr3_nt: TGTGCCAGCAGCTCGGGTCGGACAGGGAACACCGGGGAGCTGTTTTTT; clone_size: -; d_call: TRBD1; j_call: TRBJ2-2; v_call: TRBV7-9
cdr3_aa: CASSPYLTGSGANVLTF; cdr3_nt: TGTGCCAGCTCACCATACCTGACAGGCTCTGGGGCCAACGTCCTGACTTTC; clone_size: -; d_call: -; j_call: TRBJ2-6; v_call: TRBV18
cdr3_aa: CASSLALREGNEQFF; cdr3_nt: TGTGCCAGCAGCTTAGCACTCCGGGAGGGGAATGAGCAGTTCTTC; clone_size: few; d_call: TRBD2; j_call: TRBJ2-1; v_call: TRBV7-9
cdr3_aa: CASSQERASGVQETQYF; cdr3_nt: TGTGCCAGCAGCCAAGAAAGGGCTAGCGGGGTACAAGAGACCCAGTACTTC; clone_size: few; d_call: TRBD2; j_call: TRBJ2-5; v_call: TRBV14
cdr3_aa: CASRPETEAFF; cdr3_nt: TGTGCCAGCAGACCCGAGACTGAAGCTTTCTTT; clone_size: -; d_call: -; j_call: TRBJ1-1; v_call: TRBV2
cdr3_aa: CASSLAGGSRNTIYF; cdr3_nt: TGCGCCAGCAGCTTGGCAGGGGGCTCAAGAAACACCATATATTTT; clone_size: -; d_call: TRBD1; j_call: TRBJ1-3; v_call: TRBV5-1
cdr3_aa: CAWTAGSSAGGLFF; cdr3_nt: TGTGCCTGGACCGCGGGCTCCTCCGCAGGGGGACTGTTTTTT; clone_size: few; d_call: TRBD1; j_call: TRBJ1-4; v_call: TRBV30
cdr3_aa: CASSRYEQYF; cdr3_nt: TGTGCCAGCAGCCGCTACGAGCAGTACTTC; clone_size: few; d_call: -; j_call: TRBJ2-7; v_call: TRBV7-4
cdr3_aa: CASTWTGSYGYTF; cdr3_nt: TGTGCCAGCACATGGACAGGATCCTATGGCTACACCTTC; clone_size: few; d_call: TRBD1; j_call: TRBJ1-2; v_call: TRBV7-9
cdr3_aa: CASSLASAVRGPDTQYF; cdr3_nt: TGCGCCAGCAGCTTGGCCAGTGCGGTTCGAGGTCCAGATACGCAGTATTTT; clone_size: few; d_call: -; j_call: TRBJ2-3; v_call: TRBV5-1
cdr3_aa: CASSSDRGYEQYF; cdr3_nt: TGTGCCAGCAGTTCGGACAGGGGGTACGAGCAGTACTTC; clone_size: -; d_call: TRBD1; j_call: TRBJ2-7; v_call: TRBV28
cdr3_aa: CASSHEGDTQYF; cdr3_nt: TGTGCCAGCAGCCACGAGGGAGATACGCAGTATTTT; clone_size: -; d_call: -; j_call: TRBJ2-3; v_call: TRBV7-2